One and the same sample provided the 2 T cell receptor beta chains below, sequenced in a study of graft-versus-host responses after intestinal transplantation. Assay: immunoSEQ multiplex PCR; the TCRdb copy retains only in-frame clones and omits some. The sample holds some 10,000 clones, roughly 27% seen once. Material: alloreactive CD4+ T cells from a mixed lymphocyte reaction culture, obtained before intestinal transplant. This sample's subset: CFSE-low proliferating T cells sorted from roughly six-day pre-transplant mixed lymphocyte reaction (GvH or HvG direction). Source of these receptors: a human patient who received an intestinal transplant.

The CDR3 region is CASSLTPDLLNEQFF. CDR3 nucleotide sequence: TGTGCCAGCAGCTTAACTCCGGACCTCTTGAATGAGCAGTTCTTC. V usage is TRBV9 and J usage is TRBJ2-1; no clear D. Germline V gene lookup returns CDR1 SGDLS and CDR2 YYNGEE. Trimming pared 4 bases from V and 7 bases from J, leaving 18 bases between. The length of the CDR3 is 15 residues. The whole variable domain, remainder taken from reference TRBV9 and TRBJ2-1, is DSGVTQTPKHLITATGQRVTLRCSPRSGDLSVYWYQQSLDQGLQFLIQYYNGEERAKGNILERFSAQQFPDLHSELNLSSLELGDSALYFCASSLTPDLLNEQFFGPGTRLTVL.

The chain uses TRBV29-1 and TRBJ2-1; D is possibly TRBD2 (6 bases). Germline-derived CDR1 and CDR2 are SQVTM and ANQGSEA. V was clipped by 1 base and J by 3 bases, with 10 bases between them. This CDR3 has 14 amino acids. CDR3 loop: CSVEGLANYNEQFF. CDR3 coding DNA: TGCAGCGTTGAAGGGCTAGCGAACTACAATGAGCAGTTCTTC.